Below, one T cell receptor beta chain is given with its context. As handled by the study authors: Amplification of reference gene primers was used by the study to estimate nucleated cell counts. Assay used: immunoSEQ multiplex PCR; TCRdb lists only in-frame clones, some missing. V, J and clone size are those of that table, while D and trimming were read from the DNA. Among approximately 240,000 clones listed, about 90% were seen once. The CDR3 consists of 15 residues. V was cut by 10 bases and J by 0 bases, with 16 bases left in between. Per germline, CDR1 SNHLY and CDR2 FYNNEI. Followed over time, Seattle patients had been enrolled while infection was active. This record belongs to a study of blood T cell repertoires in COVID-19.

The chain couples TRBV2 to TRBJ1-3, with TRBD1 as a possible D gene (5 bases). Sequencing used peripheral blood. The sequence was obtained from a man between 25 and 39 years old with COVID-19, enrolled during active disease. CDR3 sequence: CATQGAPGSGNTIYF. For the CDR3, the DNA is TGTGCCACCCAAGGGGCCCCGGGCTCTGGAAACACCATATATTTT. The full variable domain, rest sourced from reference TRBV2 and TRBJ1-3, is EPEVTQTPSHQVTQMGQEVILRCVPISNHLYFYWYRQILGQKVEFLVSFYNNEISEKSEIFDDQFSVERPDGSNFTLKIRSTKLEDSAMYFCATQGAPGSGNTIYFGEGSWLTVV.